This TCR beta chain was documented in a study of control samples from healthy donors and cancer patients (dated by TCRdb to the early 2020s). Notes on this clone: The antigen it recognizes is unknown. No base quality information exists; no much larger clone differs at one position.

The library was made by the immunoSEQ multiplex PCR assay. TCRdb obtained this table from immuneACCESS and retained in-frame rearrangements with V and J assigned. These tables miss some clones; where compared with another copy, unresolved V genes account for less than half of the shortfall, and the remainder is unexplained. The sample table shows tens of thousands of clones, and approximately 91% are seen once. The ten largest account for 6.5% to 7.5% of the sample. V is pared back by 3 bases and J by 4 bases, with 4 bases lying between the germline termini. The CDR3 runs 12 amino acids, cysteine and phenylalanine included. The read is trimmed to its CDR3 DNA, 36 bases read in frame from base 1. According to the germline V gene (reference sequence), CDR1 reads LNHNV and CDR2 reads YYDKDF.

The rearrangement combines TRBV15 with TRBJ1-5; a confident D gene designation cannot be given. Material for sequencing was blood. The TCR sequence derives from a man in his forties or fifties in good health. The DNA reads TGTGCCACCAGCAGCCAGAATCAGCCCCAGCATTTT. Its coded protein is CATSSQNQPQHF.